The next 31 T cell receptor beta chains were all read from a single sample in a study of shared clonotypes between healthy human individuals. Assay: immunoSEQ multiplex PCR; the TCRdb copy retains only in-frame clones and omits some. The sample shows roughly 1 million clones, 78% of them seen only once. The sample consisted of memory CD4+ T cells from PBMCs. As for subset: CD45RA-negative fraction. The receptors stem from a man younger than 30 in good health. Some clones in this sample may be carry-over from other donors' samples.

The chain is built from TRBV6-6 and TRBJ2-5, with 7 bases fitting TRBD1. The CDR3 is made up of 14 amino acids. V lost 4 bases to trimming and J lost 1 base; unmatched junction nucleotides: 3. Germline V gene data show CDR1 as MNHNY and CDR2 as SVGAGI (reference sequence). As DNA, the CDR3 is TGTGCCAGCAGTTGGGGACAGATCCAAGAGACCCAGTACTTC. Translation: CASSWGQIQETQYF.

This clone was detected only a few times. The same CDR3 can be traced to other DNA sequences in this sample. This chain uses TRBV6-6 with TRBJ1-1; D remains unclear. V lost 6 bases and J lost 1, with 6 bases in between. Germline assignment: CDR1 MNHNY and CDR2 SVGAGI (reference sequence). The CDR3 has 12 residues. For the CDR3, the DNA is TGTGCCAGCAGCTCCGGGAACACTGAAGCTTTCTTT. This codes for CASSSGNTEAFF.

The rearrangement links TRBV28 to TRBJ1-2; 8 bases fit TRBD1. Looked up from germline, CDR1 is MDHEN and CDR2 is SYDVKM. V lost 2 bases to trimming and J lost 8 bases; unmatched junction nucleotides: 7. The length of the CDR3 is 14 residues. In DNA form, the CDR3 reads TGTGCCAGCAGTTTAGACAGGGGCTATTGGGGCTACACCTTC. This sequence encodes CASSLDRGYWGYTF.

DNA of the CDR3: TGTGCCAGCAGCTTATCCCAGACTAGCGGCCCCACAGATACGCAGTATTTT. Translation gives CASSLSQTSGPTDTQYF. V usage is TRBV7-9 and J usage is TRBJ2-3, with 9 bases identical to TRBD2. Germline trimming cut 2 bases from V and 2 bases from J; bases unmatched to any gene: 8. CDR3 length: 17 residues. Germline lookup yields CDR1 SEHNR and CDR2 FQNEAQ (reference sequence).

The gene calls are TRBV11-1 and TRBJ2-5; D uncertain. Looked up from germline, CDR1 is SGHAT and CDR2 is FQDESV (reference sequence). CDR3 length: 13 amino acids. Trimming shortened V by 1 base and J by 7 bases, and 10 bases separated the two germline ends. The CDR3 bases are TGTGCCAGCAGCTTAGACGGAAAAGGGACCCAGTACTTC. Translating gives CASSLDGKGTQYF. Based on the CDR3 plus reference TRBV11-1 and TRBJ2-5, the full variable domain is EAEVAQSPRYKITEKSQAVAFWCDPISGHATLYWYRQILGQGPELLVQFQDESVVDDSQLPKDRFSAERLKGVDSTLKIQPAELGDSAMYLCASSLDGKGTQYFGPGTRLLVL.

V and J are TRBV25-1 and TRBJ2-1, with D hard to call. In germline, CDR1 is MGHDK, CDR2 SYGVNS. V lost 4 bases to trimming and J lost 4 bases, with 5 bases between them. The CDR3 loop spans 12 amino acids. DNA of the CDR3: TGTGCCAGCAGTGGTAGGTACAATGAGCAGTTCTTC. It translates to CASSGRYNEQFF.

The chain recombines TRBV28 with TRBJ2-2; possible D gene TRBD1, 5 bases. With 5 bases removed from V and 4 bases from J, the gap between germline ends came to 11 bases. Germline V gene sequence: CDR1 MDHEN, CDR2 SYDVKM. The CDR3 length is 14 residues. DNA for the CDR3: TGTGCCAGCAGTCCCCAGGGTTTCACCGGGGAGCTGTTTTTT. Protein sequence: CASSPQGFTGELFF.

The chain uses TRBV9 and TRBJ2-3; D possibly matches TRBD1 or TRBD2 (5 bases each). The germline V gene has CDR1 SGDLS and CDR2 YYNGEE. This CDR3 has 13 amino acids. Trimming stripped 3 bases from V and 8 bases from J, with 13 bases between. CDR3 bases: TGTGCCAGCAGCGGCGGACGGGACGTTACGCAGTATTTT. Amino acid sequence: CASSGGRDVTQYF.

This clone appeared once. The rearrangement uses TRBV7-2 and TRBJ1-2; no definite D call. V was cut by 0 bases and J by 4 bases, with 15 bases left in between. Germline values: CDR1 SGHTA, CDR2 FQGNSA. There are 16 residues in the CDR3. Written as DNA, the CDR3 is TGTGCCAGCAGCTTAGCGGGGATGGGGAACTCCTATGGCTACACCTTC. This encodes CASSLAGMGNSYGYTF. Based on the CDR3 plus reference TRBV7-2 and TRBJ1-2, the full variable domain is GAGVSQSPSNKVTEKGKDVELRCDPISGHTALYWYRQSLGQGLEFLIYFQGNSAPDKSGLPSDRFSAERTGGSVSTLTIQRTQQEDSAVYLCASSLAGMGNSYGYTFGSGTRLTVV.

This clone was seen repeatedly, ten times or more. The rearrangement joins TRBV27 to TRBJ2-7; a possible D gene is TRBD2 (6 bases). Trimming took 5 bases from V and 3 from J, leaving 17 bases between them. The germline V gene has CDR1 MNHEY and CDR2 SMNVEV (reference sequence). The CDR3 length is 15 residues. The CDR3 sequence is CASSPHWGRHYEQYF. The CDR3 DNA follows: TGTGCCAGCAGTCCCCACTGGGGGAGGCACTACGAGCAGTACTTC.

CDR3 residues: CASSFFGGLSAEQYF. The CDR3 DNA reads as TGTGCCAGCAGCTTTTTTGGGGGACTAAGTGCAGAGCAGTACTTC. V gene TRBV5-6 combines with J gene TRBJ2-7, with 7 bases identical to TRBD2. Germline CDR1 SGHDT, CDR2 YYEEEE. The CDR3 covers 15 residues. The trim removed 2 bases at V and 7 bases at J, leaving 12 bases unmatched.

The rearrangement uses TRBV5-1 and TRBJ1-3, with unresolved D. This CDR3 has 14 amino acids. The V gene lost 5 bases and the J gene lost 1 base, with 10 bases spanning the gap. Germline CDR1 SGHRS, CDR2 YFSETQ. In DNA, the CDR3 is TGCGCCAGCAGGTCGGGGTTGTCTGGAAACACCATATATTTT. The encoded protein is CASRSGLSGNTIYF.

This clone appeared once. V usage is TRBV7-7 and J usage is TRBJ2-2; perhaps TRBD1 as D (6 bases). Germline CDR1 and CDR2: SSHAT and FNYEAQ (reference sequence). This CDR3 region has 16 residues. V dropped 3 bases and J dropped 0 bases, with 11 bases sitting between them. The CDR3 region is CASSLGQITNTGELFF. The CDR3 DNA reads TGTGCCAGCAGCTTGGGACAAATAACGAACACCGGGGAGCTGTTTTTT.

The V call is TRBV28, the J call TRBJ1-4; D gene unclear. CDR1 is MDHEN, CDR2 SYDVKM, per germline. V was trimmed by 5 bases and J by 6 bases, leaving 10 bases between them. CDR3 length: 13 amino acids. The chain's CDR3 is CASSRLVDEKLFF. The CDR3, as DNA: TGTGCCAGCAGTCGCCTAGTGGATGAAAAACTGTTTTTT.

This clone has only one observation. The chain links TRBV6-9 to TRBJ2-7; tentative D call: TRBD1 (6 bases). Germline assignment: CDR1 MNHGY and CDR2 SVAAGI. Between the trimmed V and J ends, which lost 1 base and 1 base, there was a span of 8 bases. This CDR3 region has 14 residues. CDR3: CASSYWGPSYEQYF. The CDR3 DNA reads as TGTGCCAGCAGTTATTGGGGGCCGTCCTACGAGCAGTACTTC.

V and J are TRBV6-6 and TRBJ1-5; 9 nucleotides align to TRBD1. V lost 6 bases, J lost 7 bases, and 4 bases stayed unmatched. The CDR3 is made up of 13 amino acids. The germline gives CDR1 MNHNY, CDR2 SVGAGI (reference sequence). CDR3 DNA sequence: TGTGCCAGCAGCACAGGGGGCCGCCAGCCCCAGCATTTT. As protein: CASSTGGRQPQHF.

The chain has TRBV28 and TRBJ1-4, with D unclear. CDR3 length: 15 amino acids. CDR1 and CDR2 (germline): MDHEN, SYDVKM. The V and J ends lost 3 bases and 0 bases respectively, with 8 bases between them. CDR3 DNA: TGTGCCAGCAGTTTTGTACCGACAACTAATGAAAAACTGTTTTTT. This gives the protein CASSFVPTTNEKLFF.

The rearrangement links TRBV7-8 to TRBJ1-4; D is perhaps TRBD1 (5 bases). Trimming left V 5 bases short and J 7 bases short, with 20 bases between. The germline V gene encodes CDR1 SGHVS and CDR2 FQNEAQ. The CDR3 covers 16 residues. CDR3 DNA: TGTGCCAGCAGCGGACGCCGGGACCGGGGCCGTGAAAAACTGTTTTTT. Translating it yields CASSGRRDRGREKLFF.

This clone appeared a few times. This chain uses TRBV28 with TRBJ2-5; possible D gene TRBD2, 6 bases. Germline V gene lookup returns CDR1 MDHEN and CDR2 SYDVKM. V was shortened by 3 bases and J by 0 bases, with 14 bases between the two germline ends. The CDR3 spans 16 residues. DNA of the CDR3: TGTGCCAGCAGTTTCGCGGGTCTAGCGTACCAAGAGACCCAGTACTTC. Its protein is CASSFAGLAYQETQYF.

Here the CDR3 DNA reads TGTGCCAGCAGCGTGATCCAAGATTTCTATGGCTACACCTTC. Translated, it gives CASSVIQDFYGYTF. V usage is TRBV9 and J usage is TRBJ1-2; D is ambiguous. The V gene's germline CDR1 is SGDLS and CDR2 YYNGEE. V lost 2 bases, J lost 4 bases, and 12 bases lay in between. This CDR3 spans 14 amino acids. Looking up the rest from reference TRBV9 and TRBJ1-2 gives the full variable domain: DSGVTQTPKHLITATGQRVTLRCSPRSGDLSVYWYQQSLDQGLQFLIQYYNGEERAKGNILERFSAQQFPDLHSELNLSSLELGDSALYFCASSVIQDFYGYTFGSGTRLTVV.

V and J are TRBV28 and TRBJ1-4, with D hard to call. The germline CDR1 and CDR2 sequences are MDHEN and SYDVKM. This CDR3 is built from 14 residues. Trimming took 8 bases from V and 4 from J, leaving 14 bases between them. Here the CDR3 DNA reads TGTGCCAGCGGCGGGAATGTGGGTAATGAAAAACTGTTTTTT. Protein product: CASGGNVGNEKLFF.

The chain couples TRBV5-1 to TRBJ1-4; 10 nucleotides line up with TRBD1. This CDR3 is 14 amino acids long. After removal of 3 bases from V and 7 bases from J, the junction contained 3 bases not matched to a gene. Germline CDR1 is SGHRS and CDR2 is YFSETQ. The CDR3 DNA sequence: TGCGCCAGCAGCTGGACAGGGGGGATTGAAAAACTGTTTTTT. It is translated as CASSWTGGIEKLFF.

DNA of the CDR3: TGTGCCACGTCGGGGATGGGGGGCGCGAGAGCTTTCTTT. Translating it yields CATSGMGGARAFF. The rearrangement joins TRBV11-1 to TRBJ1-1; perhaps TRBD1 as D (6 bases). The germline V gene has CDR1 SGHAT and CDR2 FQDESV (reference sequence). Trimming removed 10 bases from V and 10 bases from J, with 22 bases in between. This CDR3 is built from 13 residues.

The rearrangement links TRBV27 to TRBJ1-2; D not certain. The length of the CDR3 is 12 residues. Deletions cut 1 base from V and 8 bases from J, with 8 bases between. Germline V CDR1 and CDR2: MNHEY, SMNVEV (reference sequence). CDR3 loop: CASSLWGGGYTF. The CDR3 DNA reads TGTGCCAGCAGTTTATGGGGAGGGGGCTACACCTTC.

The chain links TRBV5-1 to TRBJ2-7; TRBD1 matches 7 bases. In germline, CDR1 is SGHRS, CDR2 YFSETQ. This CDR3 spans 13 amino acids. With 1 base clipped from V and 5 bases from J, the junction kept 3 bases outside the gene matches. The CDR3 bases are TGCGCCAGCAGCTTGCAGGGGGTAAACGAGCAGTACTTC. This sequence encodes CASSLQGVNEQYF. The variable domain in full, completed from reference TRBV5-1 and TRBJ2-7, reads KAGVTQTPRYLIKTRGQQVTLSCSPISGHRSVSWYQQTPGQGLQFLFEYFSETQRNKGNFPGRFSGRQFSNSRSEMNVSTLELGDSALYLCASSLQGVNEQYFGPGTRLTVT.

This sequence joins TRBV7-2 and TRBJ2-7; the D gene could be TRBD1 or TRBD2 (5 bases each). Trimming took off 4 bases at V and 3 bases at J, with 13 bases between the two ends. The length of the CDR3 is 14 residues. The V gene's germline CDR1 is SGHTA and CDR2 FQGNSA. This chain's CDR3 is CASSSGPTLYEQYF. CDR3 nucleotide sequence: TGTGCCAGCAGCTCGGGACCAACCCTCTACGAGCAGTACTTC.

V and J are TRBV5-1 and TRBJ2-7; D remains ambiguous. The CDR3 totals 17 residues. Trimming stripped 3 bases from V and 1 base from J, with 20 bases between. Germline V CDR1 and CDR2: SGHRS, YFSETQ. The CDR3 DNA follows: TGCGCCAGCAGCTATTCCCCCCCGTTGGGGTCTTCCTACGAGCAGTACTTC. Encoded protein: CASSYSPPLGSSYEQYF.

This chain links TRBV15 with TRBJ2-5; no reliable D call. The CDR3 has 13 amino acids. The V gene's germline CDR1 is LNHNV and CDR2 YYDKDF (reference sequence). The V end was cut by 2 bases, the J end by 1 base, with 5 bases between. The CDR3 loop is CATSRQVQETQYF. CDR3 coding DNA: TGTGCCACCAGCAGACAGGTCCAAGAGACCCAGTACTTC. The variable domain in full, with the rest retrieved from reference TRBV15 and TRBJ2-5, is DAMVIQNPRYQVTQFGKPVTLSCSQTLNHNVMYWYQQKSSQAPKLLFHYYDKDFNNEADTPDNFQSRRPNTSFCFLDIRSPGLGDTAMYLCATSRQVQETQYFGPGTRLLVL.

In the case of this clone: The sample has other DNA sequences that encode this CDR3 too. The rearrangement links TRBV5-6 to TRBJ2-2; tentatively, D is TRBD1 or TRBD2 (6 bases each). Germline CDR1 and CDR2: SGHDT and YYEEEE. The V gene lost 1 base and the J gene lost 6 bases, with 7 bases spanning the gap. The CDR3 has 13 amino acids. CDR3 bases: TGTGCCAGCAGCTTGAGGGGGGCCGGGGAGCTGTTTTTT. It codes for CASSLRGAGELFF.

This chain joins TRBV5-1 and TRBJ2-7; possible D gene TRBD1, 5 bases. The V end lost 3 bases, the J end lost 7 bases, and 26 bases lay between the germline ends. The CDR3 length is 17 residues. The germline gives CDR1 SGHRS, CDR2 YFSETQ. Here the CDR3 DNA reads TGCGCCAGCAGCTGGGCCGTAGGGGCGAACAGTCTAGGGGAGCAGTACTTC. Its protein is CASSWAVGANSLGEQYF.

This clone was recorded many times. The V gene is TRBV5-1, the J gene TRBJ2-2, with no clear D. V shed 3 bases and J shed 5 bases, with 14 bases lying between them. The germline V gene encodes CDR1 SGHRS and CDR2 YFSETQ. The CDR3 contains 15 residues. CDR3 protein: CASSSFRVGTGELFF. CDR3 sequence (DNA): TGCGCCAGCAGCTCCTTTCGGGTAGGGACCGGGGAGCTGTTTTTT.